The 23 T cell receptor beta chains below all came from one sample that was sequenced in a study of cytomegalovirus exposure and HLA in healthy donors. Primers: 60 Vbeta forward and 13 Jbeta reverse. Generated by immunoSEQ multiplex PCR, the TCRdb table keeps only in-frame clones and is missing some. This repertoire shows about 78,000 clones, around 70% found once; its top ten account for 11%. Sequenced: PBMCs. These TCRs come from a woman between 40 and 55 years old in good health and CMV-seropositive.

The chain couples TRBV5-4 to TRBJ1-2; the D gene is possibly TRBD1 (6 bases). V was clipped by 0 bases and J by 7 bases, with 13 bases between them. The CDR3 covers 14 residues. The germline gives CDR1 SGHNT, CDR2 YYREEE (reference sequence). CDR3 sequence reads: CASSLVGGAGGYTF. The CDR3 DNA sequence: TGTGCCAGCAGCTTGGTCGGGGGGGCTGGTGGCTACACCTTC.

This clone was seen more than once but under ten times. The chain employs TRBV6-4 and TRBJ2-2; 7 bases agree with TRBD2. The J segment lost 4 bases and the V segment lost 6 bases, leaving 5 bases of the junction unmatched. Germline V lookup: CDR1 MRHNA, CDR2 SNTAGT. CDR3 size: 14 residues. The CDR3: CASRRELGTGELFF. The CDR3 nucleotides are TGTGCCAGCAGGCGGGAGTTGGGCACCGGGGAGCTGTTTTTT.

This clone was counted a few times. This chain connects TRBV18 to TRBJ2-7, with TRBD1 matching 11 bases. The CDR3 contains 14 residues. V lost 8 bases, J lost 3 bases, and 6 bases stayed unmatched. Germline V gene sequence: CDR1 KGHSH, CDR2 LQKENI. This CDR3 reads CASMDGTGGYEQYF. DNA for the CDR3: TGTGCCAGCATGGATGGGACAGGGGGCTACGAGCAGTACTTC. Full variable domain (missing parts from reference TRBV18 and TRBJ2-7): NAGVMQNPRHLVRRRGQEARLRCSPMKGHSHVYWYRQLPEEGLKFMVYLQKENIIDESGMPKERFSAEFPKEGPSILRIQQVVRGDSAAYFCASMDGTGGYEQYFGPGTRLTVT.

The V and J genes are TRBV2 and TRBJ2-3, with 9 bases lining up with TRBD2. Looked up from germline, CDR1 is SNHLY and CDR2 is FYNNEI. V lost 2 bases, J lost 2 bases, and 2 bases stayed unmatched. The CDR3 loop spans 15 amino acids. CDR3 in amino acids: CASSELAGFTDTQYF. CDR3 sequence (DNA): TGTGCCAGCAGTGAACTAGCGGGGTTCACAGATACGCAGTATTTT.

V and J are TRBV27 and TRBJ2-1; 13 bases are a match to TRBD2. The CDR3 spans 15 residues. Looked up from germline, CDR1 is MNHEY and CDR2 is SMNVEV (reference sequence). The trim removed 3 bases at V and 7 bases at J, leaving 3 bases unmatched. The CDR3 coding sequence is TGTGCCAGCAGTTTCTCGACTAGCGGGGGGAATGAGCAGTTCTTC. Translation: CASSFSTSGGNEQFF.

The table lists this clone with a count of one. An end of the junction differs from the germline gene, which may be a read error. This chain's CDR3 is CSSSLWSEAGNQPQHF. As DNA, the CDR3 is TGTTCCAGCAGCTTGTGGTCAGAGGCAGGGAATCAGCCCCAGCATTTT. The chain employs TRBV7-9 and TRBJ1-5; perhaps TRBD1 as D (5 bases). Germline loops: CDR1 SEHNR, CDR2 FQNEAQ (reference sequence). The CDR3 is 16 amino acids.

This chain uses TRBV10-1 with TRBJ2-3, with D possibly matching TRBD2 (6 bases). V dropped 2 bases and J dropped 1 base, with 13 bases sitting between them. Looked up from germline, CDR1 is WNHNN and CDR2 is SYGVQD (reference sequence). This CDR3 is built from 16 residues. This CDR3 reads CASSENTGLGTDTQYF. The CDR3 nucleotides are TGCGCCAGCAGTGAGAACACGGGACTGGGCACAGATACGCAGTATTTT.

V gene TRBV7-6 combines with J gene TRBJ2-7, with a weak D call TRBD1 (5 bases). Trimming left V 0 bases short and J 5 bases short, with 8 bases between. This CDR3 has 13 residues. Germline assignment: CDR1 SGHVS and CDR2 FNYEAQ. The CDR3 sequence is CASSLAIRDEQYF. CDR3 DNA: TGTGCCAGCAGCTTAGCTATCAGGGACGAGCAGTACTTC.

The chain is built from TRBV19 and TRBJ1-5; D perhaps matches TRBD1 (6 bases). Germline lookup yields CDR1 LNHDA and CDR2 SQIVND (reference sequence). V was clipped by 5 bases and J by 9 bases, with 23 bases between them. The CDR3 totals 16 residues. CDR3 region: CASSPLSQGLRVPQHF. The CDR3, as DNA: TGTGCCAGTAGTCCCCTCAGTCAGGGGCTAAGGGTGCCCCAGCATTTT.

The rearrangement links TRBV6-5 to TRBJ1-2; tentative D call: TRBD1 (5 bases). In germline, CDR1 is MNHEY, CDR2 SVGAGI. V dropped 2 bases and J dropped 5 bases, with 9 bases sitting between them. The CDR3 is 13 residues long. This CDR3 is CASSYRTGYGYTF. For the CDR3, the DNA is TGTGCCAGCAGTTACAGAACAGGATATGGCTACACCTTC.

The CDR3 is CASSQGPSGGLNTIYF. The CDR3 region has the DNA TGCGCCAGCAGCCAGGGGCCATCAGGGGGCCTAAACACCATATATTTT. This sequence joins TRBV4-1 and TRBJ1-3; 8 bases are shared with TRBD1. The CDR3 is made up of 16 amino acids. Germline V gene sequence: CDR1 MGHRA, CDR2 YSYEKL. Unmatched junction bases numbered 10, after V lost 3 bases and J lost 6 bases.

V usage is TRBV4-3 and J usage is TRBJ2-2, with TRBD2 matching over 11 bases. CDR3 length: 17 residues. Germline-derived CDR1 and CDR2 are LGHNA and YSLEER. Losses at the gene ends were 6 bases for V and 2 bases for J; bases not matched to a gene: 8. The CDR3 is CASRHTSGGPNTGELFF. In DNA, the CDR3 is TGCGCCAGCAGACACACTAGCGGGGGTCCAAACACCGGGGAGCTGTTTTTT.

CDR3 coding DNA: TGTGCCAGCAGCCGAGGACTAGCGGGAGGGCCGACCCAGTACTTC. Translation gives CASSRGLAGGPTQYF. The V call is TRBV4-2, the J call TRBJ2-5; TRBD2 agrees at 15 bases. The CDR3 loop spans 15 amino acids. V lost 4 bases, J lost 7 bases, and 4 bases stayed unmatched. Per germline, CDR1 LGHNA and CDR2 YNFKEQ.

Note on this clone: The sample holds other DNA sequences that translate to the same CDR3. The chain is built from TRBV6-5 and TRBJ2-7, with 10 bases aligning to TRBD1. V lost 5 bases and J lost 1; bases outside the gene matches: 5. The germline V gene encodes CDR1 MNHEY and CDR2 SVGAGI. This CDR3 region has 15 residues. CDR3 sequence (DNA): TGTGCCAGCAGTCTACGGGGACAGGGGTCCTACGAGCAGTACTTC. It codes for CASSLRGQGSYEQYF.

The chain recombines TRBV27 with TRBJ1-5; 7 bases align to TRBD1. Germline lookup yields CDR1 MNHEY and CDR2 SMNVEV (reference sequence). The V and J ends lost 6 bases and 7 bases, in that order; junction bases with no gene match: 15. The CDR3 length is 16 residues. DNA of the CDR3: TGTGCCAGCAGACCCGGAGACAGGGTGGGCGAACAGCCCCAGCATTTT. It specifies CASRPGDRVGEQPQHF.

The chain couples TRBV7-9 to TRBJ2-7; 11 bases are a match to TRBD1. Germline V gives CDR1 SEHNR, CDR2 FQNEAQ (reference sequence). The junction had 10 bases not matched to a gene; V was cut back by 5 bases and J by 7 bases. The CDR3 has 15 residues. DNA for the CDR3: TGTGCCAGCAGCCGAATCGGGACAGGGGGACGGGAGCAGTACTTC. It encodes CASSRIGTGGREQYF.

V is TRBV19 and J is TRBJ1-2; D is perhaps TRBD1 (6 bases). V shed 6 bases and J shed 5 bases, with 10 bases lying between them. The CDR3 covers 12 residues. Germline lookup yields CDR1 LNHDA and CDR2 SQIVND (reference sequence). The DNA of the CDR3 is TGTGCCAGTAGCCGCAGGGGATATGGCTACACCTTC. Its translation is CASSRRGYGYTF.

The rearrangement links TRBV6-5 to TRBJ1-2; possibly TRBD1 for D (6 bases). Germline V lookup: CDR1 MNHEY, CDR2 SVGAGI. CDR3 length equals 15 residues. V lost 3 bases to trimming and J lost 6 bases, with 17 bases between them. The CDR3 coding sequence is TGTGCCAGCAGTTATGGGACACCTATCATGGATGGCTACACCTTC. It specifies CASSYGTPIMDGYTF.

The rearrangement links TRBV5-6 to TRBJ2-2; 8 bases are a match to TRBD1. The ends lost 4 bases at V and 1 base at J; junction bases unmatched: 3. Germline CDR1 and CDR2: SGHDT and YYEEEE. The CDR3 sequence is 15 residues long. The CDR3 region has the DNA TGTGCCAGCAGCAGAGGACAGGGGAACACCGGGGAGCTGTTTTTT. Amino acids: CASSRGQGNTGELFF.

This chain links TRBV6-1 with TRBJ2-3; D gene unclear. The germline V and J ends were trimmed by 2 bases and 2 bases, with 11 bases remaining between them. The germline gives CDR1 MNHNS, CDR2 SASEGT. This CDR3 has 15 residues. Here the CDR3 reads CASSELVVATDTQYF. CDR3 nucleotide sequence: TGTGCCAGCAGTGAACTAGTGGTGGCCACAGATACGCAGTATTTT.

This chain connects TRBV5-8 to TRBJ2-6; 7 bases are shared with TRBD1. The germline gives CDR1 SGHTS, CDR2 YDEGEE. There are 17 residues in the CDR3. With V trimmed by 4 bases and J by 0 bases, 7 bases remained unmatched. CDR3 bases: TGTGCCAGCAGCCCCGGGACAGAAACCTCTGGGGCCAACGTCCTGACTTTC. It codes for CASSPGTETSGANVLTF.

The rearrangement links TRBV10-3 to TRBJ1-1; D call uncertain. This CDR3 region has 13 residues. The V end was cut by 8 bases, the J end by 5 bases, with 15 bases between. Germline CDR1 reads ENHRY; CDR2 reads SYGVKD. The CDR3 DNA reads TGTGCCATCTCAAGGGAGAGGGAGACTGAAGCTTTCTTT. It yields the protein CAISRERETEAFF.

The chain has TRBV19 and TRBJ1-6, with 7 bases fitting TRBD1. This CDR3 is 14 amino acids long. The J segment lost 10 bases and the V segment lost 7 bases, leaving 10 bases of the junction unmatched. Germline lookup yields CDR1 LNHDA and CDR2 SQIVND (reference sequence). Written as DNA, the CDR3 is TGTGCCAGTAACCCGGGGCAGGGGGTATCACCCCTCCACTTT. It yields the protein CASNPGQGVSPLHF.